The next 10 T cell receptor beta chains were all read from a single sample in a study of blood T cells in healthy people across ages. Using a J-beta primer mix together with a sample-barcoded 5' primer, a second PCR was run for about 6 to 11 cycles. MiXCR was run by TCRdb on the 5' RACE reads, yielding one entry per CDR3 protein. The repertoire includes 650,000 to 700,000 distinct CDR3 sequences, around 50% of them detected once, and about 14% sits in the top ten. The specimen sequenced was blood. These receptors came from a woman older than 75 in good health.

This clonotype was recorded a few times. This chain connects TRBV28 to TRBJ2-6; no clear D gene. V lost 5 bases, J lost 0 bases, and 8 bases lay in between. This CDR3 is built from 15 residues. Germline CDR1 is MDHEN and CDR2 is SYDVKM. The DNA for the CDR3 is TGTGCCAGCAGTACAGCTGACTCTGGGGCCAACGTCCTGACTTTC. It specifies CASSTADSGANVLTF.

Only a few counts were recorded for this clonotype. This chain uses TRBV5-1 with TRBJ1-2, with D hard to call. The germline gives CDR1 SGHRS, CDR2 YFSETQ. V was shortened by 2 bases and J by 0 bases, with 11 bases between the two germline ends. The CDR3 covers 15 residues. The CDR3 coding sequence is TGCGCCAGCAGCTTACGAGAGGCCTCTAACTATGGCTACACCTTC. Translation gives CASSLREASNYGYTF.

On this clonotype: The junction and the germline gene differ at one end; a read error may be behind it. The genes are TRBV27 and TRBJ2-2; 13 nucleotides align to TRBD2. Germline CDR1 reads MNHEY; CDR2 reads SMNVEV (reference sequence). The CDR3 covers 21 residues. The CDR3 sequence: CASSLTIGLAGVWEDTGKLFF. CDR3 sequence (DNA): TGTGCCAGCAGTTTAACCATTGGACTAGCGGGAGTATGGGAGGACACCGGGAAGCTGTTTTTT.

The chain employs TRBV5-6 and TRBJ2-1; D is perhaps TRBD1 or TRBD2 (5 bases each). The germline V and J ends were trimmed by 6 bases and 10 bases, with 14 bases remaining between them. Germline V gives CDR1 SGHDT, CDR2 YYEEEE. This CDR3 region has 12 residues. CDR3 in DNA: TGTGCCAGCAACTACAGGAGGCGGGAGCAGTTCTTC. Residues: CASNYRRREQFF. Based on the CDR3 plus reference TRBV5-6 and TRBJ2-1, the full variable domain is DAGVTQSPTHLIKTRGQQVTLRCSPKSGHDTVSWYQQALGQGPQFIFQYYEEEERQRGNFPDRFSGHQFPNYSSELNVNALLLGDSALYLCASNYRRREQFFGPGTRLTVL.

This clonotype was seen a handful of times. CDR3 sequence (DNA): TGTGCCAGCAGTTCCGTAAGGTCAGGTGGCGGCTACACCTTC. Its protein product is CASSSVRSGGGYTF. The chain uses TRBV12-3 or TRBV12-4 and TRBJ1-2; D uncertain. The CDR3 length is 14 residues. V was pared by 4 bases and J by 8 bases, with 17 bases between.

This clonotype has only a few counts. The chain recombines TRBV6-1 with TRBJ2-3; no clear D. The CDR3 totals 14 residues. The V gene lost 7 bases and the J gene lost 2 bases, with 13 bases spanning the gap. Per the germline V gene, CDR1 is MNHNS and CDR2 is SASEGT. CDR3 sequence: CASKGRSHTDTQYF. The CDR3 region has the DNA TGTGCCAGCAAAGGCCGCAGCCACACAGATACGCAGTATTTT.

This clonotype came up once. CDR3 coding DNA: TGCAGTGCCGGTTCGGCTAGCGGGAGGGTTACAGATACGCAGTATTTT. Translation gives CSAGSASGRVTDTQYF. The chain links TRBV20-1 to TRBJ2-3; 12 nucleotides align to TRBD2. CDR1 is DFQATT, CDR2 SNEGSKA, per germline (reference sequence). Trimming at V came to 6 bases and at J to 3 bases, leaving 10 bases not matched to a gene. This CDR3 spans 16 amino acids.

The rearrangement links TRBV12-3 or TRBV12-4 to TRBJ2-6; D remains ambiguous. V was clipped by 8 bases and J by 2 bases, with 7 bases between them. The CDR3 spans 13 residues. The CDR3 reads CASHLAGANVLTF. CDR3 bases: TGTGCCAGCCACCTCGCTGGGGCCAACGTCCTGACTTTC.

The V gene is TRBV5-1, the J gene TRBJ1-3; D may be TRBD1 (5 bases). This CDR3 has 13 residues. Looked up from germline, CDR1 is SGHRS and CDR2 is YFSETQ. The V and J ends lost 5 bases and 8 bases respectively, with 14 bases between them. The CDR3 sequence: CASSFWTGDTIYF. The CDR3 region has the DNA TGCGCCAGCAGTTTTTGGACGGGGGACACCATATATTTT.

This chain joins TRBV20-1 and TRBJ1-1; D perhaps matches TRBD1 (5 bases). There are 15 residues in the CDR3. The germline CDR1 and CDR2 sequences are DFQATT and SNEGSKA (reference sequence). V was pared by 5 bases and J by 0 bases, with 16 bases between. Here the CDR3 DNA reads TGCAGTGCTTCTCCGACGGGGGATATGAACACTGAAGCTTTCTTT. Translated, it gives CSASPTGDMNTEAFF.